This T cell receptor beta chain comes out of a study of Graves' ophthalmopathy and Graves' hyperthyroidism (dated by TCRdb to 2016 to 2019). For context, the study as a whole: Peripheral blood was collected at initial diagnosis, prior to any treatment. To explore V-J signatures distinguishing ophthalmopathy from hyperthyroidism, a discovery set of under 110 patients (roughly 44 ophthalmopathy, around 55 stable hyperthyroidism) was enrolled. The independent validation cohort included 18 to 20 hyperthyroidism patients plus 17 patients who later progressed from hyperthyroidism to ophthalmopathy. After sampling, hyperthyroidism patients received methimazole starting at 30 mg daily, and ophthalmopathy patients received high-dose intravenous methylprednisolone. TCR beta repertoire signatures were used to distinguish Graves' ophthalmopathy from Graves' hyperthyroidism and to predict progression to ophthalmopathy. In total, 135 blood samples were TCR-sequenced: around 42 ophthalmopathy, approximately 80 hyperthyroidism and some 17 hyperthyroidism-to-ophthalmopathy patients. In roughly 6 hyperthyroidism patients, the T-cell repertoires found in thyroid tissue were compared with those found in blood.

Patients with ophthalmopathy had moderately to severely active disease, with a Clinical Activity Score of 3 or more, a NOSPECS grade of 4 or more, and a disease duration of less than 3 months. Anyone with other autoimmune diseases, uncontrolled infections, pregnancy or lactation was excluded from the study. Clinical symptoms, serum thyroxine, TRAb, thyroid ultrasound and orbital computed tomography formed the basis of the diagnosis. Using Ficoll-Paque density gradient centrifugation, PBMCs were isolated from about 9.4 ml of fresh peripheral blood. Total RNA was extracted using Trizol reagent, and RNA quality was checked on an Agilent 2100 Bioanalyzer. For repertoire sequencing, TCR beta CDR3 regions were amplified from RNA transcripts. A first-round RT-PCR used HTBI primers with the Qiagen OneStep RT-PCR kit, followed by a second-round multiplex PCR, size selection and purification. The libraries underwent paired-end sequencing with 100 bp reads on an Illumina HiSeq2000. The paper's processing steps were these. Reads were processed with SOAPnuke, discarding reads with adapters, uncalled bases, mean Phred below 15, or no exact constant-primer or identifier match. COPE v1.2.5 was used to merge high-quality paired reads. Clonotypes were defined as unique nucleotide sequences and were aligned to IMGT TRB V, D and J references using MiTCR v1.1. Only V-J combinations with frequency above 0.0001 were analysed, covering around 99% of repertoires. A TCR clonal expansion and chaos score per V-J combination was defined as the ratio of F50 clonal expansion to chaos observed in the TCRdist matrix. Welch's t-statistics and random forest were used to reduce features to about a dozen V-J combinations, which were fed into a naive Bayes classifier. The similarity between thyroid and blood repertoires was quantified using the Morisita-Horn index. TCRdb took the public reads, trimmed them with fastp at Q25, ran MiXCR for clone calling and kept in-frame beta chains. All rows with the same CDR3 protein become a single entry with the most common DNA and genes. TCRdb's processing, not the study's, gives the V and J calls here. A total of 740,000 or so distinct CDR3 sequences appear in this sample, around 40% of them only once. 44% of the sample lies in the top ten.

V is shortened by 0 bases, J by 6 bases, and the region joining them spans 12 bases. Reading from cysteine to phenylalanine, the CDR3 counts 15 amino acids. Just the 45-base CDR3 DNA is kept, in frame starting at base 1. Per the germline V gene (reference sequence), SGHNT is the CDR1 and YYREEE is the CDR2. With regard to this clonotype: The antigen it binds to is not known. Base qualities are missing; no much larger clone stands one base away.

What the authors observed across the whole study: Ophthalmopathy was separated from stable hyperthyroidism by the 13-signature model with roughly 88% sensitivity and about 81% specificity in cross-validation and with 80%/75% in the test set. Most of the expanded thyroid clonotypes with a frequency above 0.001 were also detected in blood, and it was suggested that the thyroid immune response may be reflected by blood repertoires. Sample size was not statistically predetermined, and group allocation was not concealed from the investigators. In validation, the model predicted ophthalmopathy progression with over 60% sensitivity and around 72% specificity; about a dozen predicted patients were CT-confirmed with GO in a median of approximately 6.5 months.

Recombination linked TRBV5-4 to TRBJ1-4; D gene: possibly TRBD1, on 5 matching bases. Sequencing input: peripheral blood. This receptor was identified in an adult man with Graves' ophthalmopathy. The DNA sequence is TGTGCCAGCAGCTTGGACGGGACGGGAGATGAAAAACTGTTTTTT. This codes for CASSLDGTGDEKLFF. The CDR3 plus the reference TRBV5-4 and TRBJ1-4 genes for the other parts give the full variable domain: ETGVTQSPTHLIKTRGQQVTLRCSSQSGHNTVSWYQQALGQGPQFIFQYYREEENGRGNFPPRFSGLQFPNYSSELNVNALELDDSALYLCASSLDGTGDEKLFFGSGTQLSVL.